The 28 T cell receptor beta chains given below trace back to one sample, sequenced in a study of blood T cells in healthy people across ages. A sample-barcoded 5' primer and a J-beta primer mix were used in a second PCR of about 7 to 11 cycles. TCRdb fed the 5' RACE reads into MiXCR, producing one record per CDR3 protein. Here the sample spans around 1,000,000 distinct CDR3 sequences, less than 25% being singletons. This sample was shared with a second study, whose subject was T cells of mothers and their children.

Material for sequencing was blood. These receptors originate from a girl aged 2 to 9 in good health.

The chain uses TRBV29-1 and TRBJ2-1, with D unclear. CDR3 length equals 14 residues. Germline V CDR1 and CDR2: SQVTM, ANQGSEA. Trimming cost V 4 bases and J 4 bases, with 14 bases left between them. The CDR3 loop reads CSVGWQQSYNEQFF. CDR3 in DNA: TGCAGCGTTGGGTGGCAGCAATCTTACAATGAGCAGTTCTTC.

The J gene is TRBJ2-1, the V gene TRBV11-2, with a possible D match to TRBD2 (6 bases). The CDR3 has 17 amino acids. CDR1 and CDR2 from the germline V gene are SGHAT and FQNNGV. Trimming stripped 0 bases from V and 13 bases from J, with 25 bases between. The DNA for the CDR3 is TGTGCCAGCAGCTTAGATCCACCGGATAGCGGTAGAGGGCAACAGTTCTTC. The encoded protein is CASSLDPPDSGRGQQFF. Together with reference TRBV11-2 and TRBJ2-1, the CDR3 gives the full variable domain: EAGVAQSPRYKIIEKRQSVAFWCNPISGHATLYWYQQILGQGPKLLIQFQNNGVVDDSQLPKDRFSAERLKGVDSTLKIQPAKLEDSAVYLCASSLDPPDSGRGQQFFGPGTRLTVL.

The rearrangement links TRBV4-2 to TRBJ2-2, with D uncertain. The V end lost 0 bases, the J end lost 6 bases, and 17 bases lay between the germline ends. Germline CDR1 reads LGHNA; CDR2 reads YNFKEQ. The CDR3 runs 17 residues. This CDR3 is CASSQERVQHLAGELFF. CDR3 bases: TGTGCCAGCAGCCAAGAACGGGTACAACATTTGGCCGGGGAGCTGTTTTTT.

The gene calls are TRBV25-1 and TRBJ1-4; 7 bases are a match to TRBD1. This CDR3 is built from 14 residues. Losses at the gene ends were 4 bases for V and 7 bases for J; bases not matched to a gene: 6. Germline CDR1 is MGHDK and CDR2 is SYGVNS. DNA of the CDR3: TGTGCCAGCAGTGGACCCGGGACAGCTGAAAAACTGTTTTTT. It yields the protein CASSGPGTAEKLFF.

This chain links TRBV6-6 with TRBJ2-5, with D tentatively TRBD2 (6 bases). The end of the DNA is better explained by TRBJ2-7, so the J call may be wrong. Looked up from germline, CDR1 is MNHNY and CDR2 is SVGAGI (reference sequence). This CDR3 is built from 14 residues. DNA for the CDR3: TGTGCCAGCGGTCGTCCGGCGGGAAGCTACGAGCAGTACTTC. Residues: CASGRPAGSYEQYF.

This clonotype occurred a few times. This sequence joins TRBV14 and TRBJ2-3; TRBD2 agrees at 11 bases. This CDR3 region has 16 residues. Germline CDR1 reads SGHDN; CDR2 reads FVKESK. V shed 4 bases, J shed 4 bases, and the junction held 7 bases outside the gene matches. The CDR3 region has the DNA TGTGCCAGCAGCCGTACTAGCGGGGGCCTTCCAGATACGCAGTATTTT. Its translation: CASSRTSGGLPDTQYF.

V gene TRBV15 combines with J gene TRBJ2-5, with D unclear. The germline V gene has CDR1 LNHNV and CDR2 YYDKDF (reference sequence). Deletions cut 3 bases from V and 0 bases from J, with 8 bases between. The CDR3 covers 14 residues. This CDR3 is CATSRTANQETQYF. The CDR3 DNA reads TGTGCCACCAGCAGGACGGCCAACCAAGAGACCCAGTACTTC.

The V gene is TRBV28, the J gene TRBJ2-5, with D possibly TRBD2 on 6 matching bases. The DNA end is more similar to TRBJ2-7, so the J call may be wrong. The CDR3 covers 17 residues. Germline V lookup: CDR1 MDHEN, CDR2 SYDVKM. The DNA of the CDR3 is TGTGCCAGCAGGGACTTCCACGGGAGTACGGTCTCCTACGAGCAGTACTTC. This translates into CASRDFHGSTVSYEQYF.

A few counts support this clonotype. The chain recombines TRBV12-3 or TRBV12-4 with TRBJ1-2, with a possible D match to TRBD1 (6 bases). V gave up 2 bases and J gave up 8 bases, with 12 bases separating them. This CDR3 has 13 residues. The CDR3 DNA reads TGTGCCAGCAGTTTACGGGGGCCAGGGGGCTACACCTTC. Its translation is CASSLRGPGGYTF.

The CDR3 DNA sequence: TGTGCCAGCAGCCTAACCGGGACAGGGTCAAGGGAGACCCAGTACTTC. Its translation is CASSLTGTGSRETQYF. The V call is TRBV28, the J call TRBJ2-5; TRBD1 matches at 9 bases. Germline values: CDR1 MDHEN, CDR2 SYDVKM. This CDR3 spans 16 amino acids. The junction had 13 bases not matched to a gene; V was cut back by 6 bases and J by 5 bases.

This clonotype was found a few times. The chain uses TRBV7-8 and TRBJ2-1, with D perhaps assigned TRBD1 or TRBD2 (5 bases each). The V end lost 3 bases, the J end lost 5 bases, and 26 bases lay between the germline ends. The length of the CDR3 is 19 residues. Germline V gene lookup returns CDR1 SGHVS and CDR2 FQNEAQ. Here the CDR3 reads CASSFGIGDQTKHNNEQFF. The CDR3 DNA is TGTGCCAGCAGCTTTGGCATAGGGGACCAAACAAAACACAACAATGAGCAGTTCTTC.

This clonotype showed up just a few times. The chain recombines TRBV7-2 with TRBJ1-1; D uncertain. This CDR3 is 13 amino acids long. Germline loops: CDR1 SGHTA, CDR2 FQGNSA. The V end lost 5 bases, the J end lost 4 bases, and 11 bases lay between the germline ends. CDR3 region: CASSERMGTEAFF. In DNA form, the CDR3 reads TGTGCCAGCAGCGAAAGGATGGGCACTGAAGCTTTCTTT.

The rearrangement uses TRBV7-2 and TRBJ1-2, with D possibly TRBD1 on 6 matching bases. The CDR3 covers 16 residues. The ends were cut back, 3 bases at V and 4 bases at J, with 18 bases in the middle. Germline V gene sequence: CDR1 SGHTA, CDR2 FQGNSA. The CDR3 here is CASSLPRFRGVYGYTF. The CDR3 coding sequence is TGTGCCAGCAGCTTGCCTCGTTTCAGGGGTGTCTATGGCTACACCTTC.

This clonotype was picked up a small number of times. The chain joins TRBV14 to TRBJ2-7, with D unclear. From germline, CDR1 is SGHDN and CDR2 FVKESK. The CDR3 has 12 residues. V dropped 6 bases and J dropped 8 bases, with 14 bases sitting between them. CDR3: CASSPSPWQQYF. The CDR3 nucleotides read TGTGCCAGCAGTCCCAGTCCCTGGCAGCAGTACTTC.

This clonotype was counted a few times. The genes are TRBV7-6 and TRBJ1-6, with D unresolved. Per germline, CDR1 SGHVS and CDR2 FNYEAQ. The V end lost 0 bases, the J end lost 13 bases, and 7 bases lay between the germline ends. This CDR3 contains 12 residues. CDR3 in DNA: TGTGCCAGCAGCTTAGCTGGTTACCCCCTCCACTTT. Translating it yields CASSLAGYPLHF.

The chain is built from TRBV7-9 and TRBJ2-5; D gene unclear. V was pared by 7 bases and J by 0 bases, with 15 bases between. The germline V gene encodes CDR1 SEHNR and CDR2 FQNEAQ (reference sequence). CDR3 length: 15 amino acids. CDR3 DNA: TGTGCCAGCACCCTCGGACCCGGGTACCAAGAGACCCAGTACTTC. Its translation: CASTLGPGYQETQYF.

This chain uses TRBV11-2 with TRBJ2-5; D may correspond to TRBD1 or TRBD2 (5 bases each). Trimming left V 5 bases short and J 1 base short, with 14 bases between. The CDR3 covers 15 residues. Germline V gives CDR1 SGHAT, CDR2 FQNNGV. CDR3 in amino acids: CASSPRDERQETQYF. DNA for the CDR3: TGTGCCAGCAGCCCTCGGGACGAGCGCCAAGAGACCCAGTACTTC.

The chain has TRBV12-5 and TRBJ2-7; TRBD1 agrees at 7 bases. V was clipped by 8 bases and J by 1 base; unmatched bases: 11. Germline values: CDR1 LGHNT, CDR2 FRNRAP. The CDR3 spans 15 residues. The CDR3 reads CASLQGDSWSYEQYF. The CDR3 region has the DNA TGTGCTAGTCTCCAAGGGGACAGTTGGTCCTACGAGCAGTACTTC.

The genes are TRBV3-1 and TRBJ2-5; 8 bases line up with TRBD2. The J call is doubtful: the DNA matches TRBJ2-1 better. CDR3 size: 16 residues. The V gene's germline CDR1 is LGHDT and CDR2 YNNKEL (reference sequence). The CDR3 nucleotides read TGTGCCAGCAGCCAATTTACCGGACTAGCTTTTCTTGAGCAGTTCTTC. It yields the protein CASSQFTGLAFLEQFF.

This clonotype appeared a few times. V gene TRBV5-1 combines with J gene TRBJ1-1, with D unresolved. Trimming left V 0 bases short and J 3 bases short, with 9 bases between. The CDR3 is made up of 14 amino acids. Germline V CDR1 and CDR2: SGHRS, YFSETQ. The CDR3 bases are TGCGCCAGCAGCTTGGGGAGTGATGACACTGAAGCTTTCTTT. Amino acid sequence: CASSLGSDDTEAFF.

This clonotype came up a few times. The chain combines TRBV7-2 with TRBJ2-3; no firm D call. Deletions cut 1 base from V and 4 bases from J, with 15 bases between. The germline V gene encodes CDR1 SGHTA and CDR2 FQGNSA. The CDR3 is made up of 16 amino acids. The CDR3 DNA sequence: TGTGCCAGCAGCTTAGAGGTCCCTAGGAGAGCAGATACGCAGTATTTT. Its translation: CASSLEVPRRADTQYF. The variable domain in full, completed from reference TRBV7-2 and TRBJ2-3, reads GAGVSQSPSNKVTEKGKDVELRCDPISGHTALYWYRQSLGQGLEFLIYFQGNSAPDKSGLPSDRFSAERTGGSVSTLTIQRTQQEDSAVYLCASSLEVPRRADTQYFGPGTRLTVL.

The chain carries TRBV29-1 and TRBJ2-5; D is unclear. Deletions cut 6 bases from V and 1 base from J, with 12 bases between. This CDR3 has 13 residues. Germline loops: CDR1 SQVTM, CDR2 ANQGSEA. The chain's CDR3 is CSVQLLLQETQYF. CDR3 coding DNA: TGCAGCGTACAACTTCTCCTCCAAGAGACCCAGTACTTC.

Points on this clonotype: The junction departs from germline at one end; a sequencing error may be responsible. CDR3 region: CVSSQDSSYEQYF. The CDR3 DNA is TGCGTCAGCAGCCAGGACAGTTCCTACGAGCAGTACTTC. This rearrangement joins TRBV4-3 to TRBJ2-5; D perhaps matches TRBD1 (6 bases). The J call is doubtful: the DNA matches TRBJ2-7 better. This CDR3 is 13 amino acids long. The V gene's germline CDR1 is LGHNA and CDR2 YSLEER.

This sequence joins TRBV7-9 and TRBJ2-7; D is perhaps TRBD1 (6 bases). V lost 5 bases, J lost 6 bases, and 11 bases lay in between. The germline gives CDR1 SEHNR, CDR2 FQNEAQ (reference sequence). There are 12 residues in the CDR3. CDR3 bases: TGTGCCAGCAGCGAACAGGGCATCGAGCAGTACTTC. The encoded protein is CASSEQGIEQYF. The variable domain in full, completed from reference TRBV7-9 and TRBJ2-7, reads DTGVSQNPRHKITKRGQNVTFRCDPISEHNRLYWYRQTLGQGPEFLTYFQNEAQLEKSRLLSDRFSAERPKGSFSTLEIQRTEQGDSAMYLCASSEQGIEQYFGPGTRLTVT.

The chain links TRBV19 to TRBJ1-1; D gene uncertain. Looked up from germline, CDR1 is LNHDA and CDR2 is SQIVND (reference sequence). The CDR3 spans 11 residues. V was shortened by 8 bases and J by 3 bases, with 7 bases between the two germline ends. The CDR3 sequence: CASADYTEAFF. CDR3 DNA sequence: TGTGCCAGTGCGGATTACACTGAAGCTTTCTTT.

This chain connects TRBV11-2 to TRBJ2-3; maybe TRBD1 (6 bases). This CDR3 is 16 amino acids long. Germline V gene data show CDR1 as SGHAT and CDR2 as FQNNGV. Trimming took off 5 bases at V and 2 bases at J, with 17 bases between the two ends. In DNA, the CDR3 is TGTGCCAGCAGCCTGGGGGACAAGGCATACACAGATACGCAGTATTTT. Translating it yields CASSLGDKAYTDTQYF.

This clonotype was counted between two and nine times. V usage is TRBV20-1 and J usage is TRBJ1-2; D is unresolved. Per the germline V gene, CDR1 is DFQATT and CDR2 is SNEGSKA (reference sequence). The germline V and J ends were trimmed by 2 bases and 7 bases, with 11 bases remaining between them. The CDR3 is 12 amino acids. The CDR3 protein is CSARLRGSGYTF. Written as DNA, the CDR3 is TGCAGTGCTAGACTTAGAGGGTCTGGCTACACCTTC.

The rearrangement joins TRBV29-1 to TRBJ1-2; D perhaps matches TRBD1 (6 bases). Germline V gene data show CDR1 as SQVTM and CDR2 as ANQGSEA. Trimming left V 6 bases short and J 12 bases short, with 20 bases between. The CDR3 totals 12 residues. This CDR3 reads CSVVSGVQIDTF. For the CDR3, the DNA is TGCAGCGTGGTCTCAGGGGTCCAGATCGACACCTTC.